These 8 T cell receptor beta chains were all obtained from the same sample, sequenced in a study of beta chain features in type 1 diabetes. Investigators reverse transcribed all isolated RNA, so they sequenced expressed TCRB transcripts. The data were produced by immunoSEQ multiplex PCR, yet TCRdb's version contains in-frame clones alone and is incomplete. The repertoire holds under 400,000 clones, with approximately 12% as singletons. The sample was naive CD4+ T cells from blood. Source of these receptors: a man between 18 and 35 years old in good health.

J is TRBJ1-1 and V is TRBV5-6; the D is unclear. Trimming shortened V by 4 bases and J by 5 bases, and 12 bases separated the two germline ends. In germline, CDR1 is SGHDT, CDR2 YYEEEE. The CDR3 is 13 residues long. The CDR3 nucleotides are TGTGCCAGCAGCCCCTCGCGGAGGACTGAAGCTTTCTTT. Translating gives CASSPSRRTEAFF.

About this clone itself: The same CDR3 arises from other DNA sequences in this sample as well. The rearrangement links TRBV7-9 to TRBJ2-7, with 8 bases aligning to TRBD1. The CDR3 sequence is 14 residues long. Germline CDR1 and CDR2: SEHNR and FQNEAQ (reference sequence). The junction had 4 bases not matched to a gene; V was cut back by 5 bases and J by 1 base. The CDR3 sequence: CASSPRQGSYEQYF. The CDR3 nucleotides read TGTGCCAGCAGCCCTCGACAGGGGTCCTACGAGCAGTACTTC. Together with reference TRBV7-9 and TRBJ2-7, the CDR3 gives the full variable domain: DTGVSQNPRHKITKRGQNVTFRCDPISEHNRLYWYRQTLGQGPEFLTYFQNEAQLEKSRLLSDRFSAERPKGSFSTLEIQRTEQGDSAMYLCASSPRQGSYEQYFGPGTRLTVT.

The CDR3 DNA sequence: TGTGCCTGGGGGGCGTCAGATACGCAGTATTTT. This sequence encodes CAWGASDTQYF. The V call is TRBV30, the J call TRBJ2-3, with a possible D match to TRBD1 (5 bases). The germline CDR1 and CDR2 sequences are GTSNPN and SVGIG (reference sequence). Trimming pared 5 bases from V and 4 bases from J, leaving 7 bases between. The CDR3 is 11 amino acids.

The chain recombines TRBV28 with TRBJ1-5; 8 bases align to TRBD1. Germline trimming cut 3 bases from V and 4 bases from J; bases unmatched to any gene: 8. The germline V gene encodes CDR1 MDHEN and CDR2 SYDVKM. The CDR3 sequence is 16 residues long. The CDR3 sequence is CASSFVKRTGNQPQHF. DNA for the CDR3: TGTGCCAGCAGTTTCGTAAAACGGACAGGGAATCAGCCCCAGCATTTT.

The chain has TRBV2 and TRBJ2-1, with a weak D call TRBD2 (6 bases). Deletions cut 7 bases from V and 8 bases from J, with 15 bases between. The CDR3 is 13 amino acids. CDR1 is SNHLY, CDR2 FYNNEI, per germline. The CDR3 nucleotides read TGTGCCAGCACCTCGGAGGGCCGGGATGAGCAGTTCTTC. Its translation is CASTSEGRDEQFF.

This clone occurred a few times. This chain joins TRBV18 and TRBJ2-7; perhaps TRBD1 as D (6 bases). Germline values: CDR1 KGHSH, CDR2 LQKENI. V gave up 9 bases and J gave up 3 bases, with 9 bases separating them. The CDR3 totals 11 residues. The CDR3 spells CASAGDYEQYF. The CDR3 nucleotides are TGTGCCAGTGCAGGGGACTACGAGCAGTACTTC.

The table lists this clone with a few counts. The genes are TRBV30 and TRBJ1-5; D might be TRBD1 (6 bases). This CDR3 has 16 residues. Looked up from germline, CDR1 is GTSNPN and CDR2 is SVGIG (reference sequence). Deletions cut 0 bases from V and 6 bases from J, with 18 bases between. CDR3 protein: CAWSVQSDSWGQPQHF. As DNA, the CDR3 is TGTGCCTGGAGTGTACAGTCGGACAGTTGGGGTCAGCCCCAGCATTTT.

The rearrangement uses TRBV9 and TRBJ2-2; 11 bases fit TRBD2. Unmatched junction bases numbered 2, after V lost 1 base and J lost 3 bases. Per germline, CDR1 SGDLS and CDR2 YYNGEE. The CDR3 loop spans 16 amino acids. DNA for the CDR3: TGTGCCAGCAGCGTACTTAGCGGGAGGGACACCGGGGAGCTGTTTTTT. It encodes CASSVLSGRDTGELFF.